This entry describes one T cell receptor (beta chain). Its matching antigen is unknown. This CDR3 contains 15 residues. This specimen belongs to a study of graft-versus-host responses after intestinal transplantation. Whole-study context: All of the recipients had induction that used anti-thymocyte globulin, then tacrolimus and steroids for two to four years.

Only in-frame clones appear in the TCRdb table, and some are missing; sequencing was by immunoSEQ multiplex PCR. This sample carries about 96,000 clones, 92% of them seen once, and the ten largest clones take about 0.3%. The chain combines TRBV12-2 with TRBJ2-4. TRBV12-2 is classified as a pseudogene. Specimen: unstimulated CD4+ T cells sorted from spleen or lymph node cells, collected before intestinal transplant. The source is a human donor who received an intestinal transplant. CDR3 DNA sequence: TGTGCAAGTCGCTTAGATCCTCCCCCCAAGGGCATTCAGTACTTC. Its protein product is CASRLDPPPKGIQYF.